This TCR beta chain was documented in a study of shared clonotypes between healthy human individuals. Study observations and caveats: Inspection by rarefaction showed sorted-subset sequencing to be incomplete despite large depth.

With 7 bases removed from V and 9 bases from J, the gap between germline ends came to 13 bases. The CDR3 runs to 13 residues. Germline V gives CDR1 MNHEY, CDR2 SVGAGI. Notes on this clone: Antigen specificity is unknown.

This table comes from immunoSEQ multiplex PCR, and its TCRdb copy is limited to in-frame clones, with some not included. The data show approximately 2.5 million clones, over 85% seen once. Sequencing was performed on naive CD4+ T cells sorted from blood. Indicated subset: CD45RA+ positively selected. The J gene is TRBJ1-6, the V gene TRBV6-5; D not certain. This TCR came from a man between 18 and 35 years old in good health. CDR3 loop: CASTRVVGSPLHF. CDR3 nucleotide sequence: TGTGCCAGCACCCGGGTTGTCGGTTCACCCCTCCACTTT.